This TCR beta chain is drawn from a study of blood T cell repertoires in COVID-19. Study-wide background: There were acute and convalescent COVID-19 samples, and they came from the United States, Italy and Spain.

Generated by immunoSEQ multiplex PCR, the TCRdb table keeps only in-frame clones and is missing some. Of roughly 250,000 clones detected, over 80% appear once; the ten largest clones hold 3.7%. Germline trimming cut 6 bases from V and 6 bases from J; bases unmatched to any gene: 9. The V gene's germline CDR1 is LGHDT and CDR2 YNNKEL (reference sequence). The CDR3 loop spans 16 amino acids. The chain joins TRBV3-1 (or the pseudogene TRBV3-2) to TRBJ2-3; 13 nucleotides align to TRBD2. The source is a woman aged 40 to 50 with acute or convalescent COVID-19. Sequencing was carried out using peripheral blood. CDR3 DNA: TGTGCCAGCAGTCTTAGGACTAGCGGGGGCCTTGATACGCAGTATTTT. Protein: CASSLRTSGGLDTQYF.